This T cell receptor (beta chain) was profiled in a study of T cell responses to AZD1222 COVID-19 vaccine. Study-level findings and limits: Spike as a whole was targeted by vaccine-associated CD4 TCRs, dominant at 160-218 and 743-854.

The method was immunoSEQ multiplex PCR; TCRdb's version includes in-frame clones alone and lacks a portion of them. This sample carries 90,000 to 100,000 clones, roughly 91% of them seen once, and the ten largest clones take roughly 4%. As to this clone: What it recognizes is unknown.

This receptor was taken from an adult in good health. Sequenced here: peripheral blood, sampled on day 0 of AZD1222 vaccination.

CDR3 loop: CASETGDLTDTQYF. The CDR3 DNA is TGTGCCAGCGAGACAGGGGACCTCACAGATACGCAGTATTTT. The chain combines TRBV2 with TRBJ2-3; 8 nucleotides agree with TRBD1. Germline values: CDR1 SNHLY, CDR2 FYNNEI. The CDR3 runs 14 residues. The V segment lost 8 bases and the J segment 2 bases; nucleotides outside the gene matches: 6.